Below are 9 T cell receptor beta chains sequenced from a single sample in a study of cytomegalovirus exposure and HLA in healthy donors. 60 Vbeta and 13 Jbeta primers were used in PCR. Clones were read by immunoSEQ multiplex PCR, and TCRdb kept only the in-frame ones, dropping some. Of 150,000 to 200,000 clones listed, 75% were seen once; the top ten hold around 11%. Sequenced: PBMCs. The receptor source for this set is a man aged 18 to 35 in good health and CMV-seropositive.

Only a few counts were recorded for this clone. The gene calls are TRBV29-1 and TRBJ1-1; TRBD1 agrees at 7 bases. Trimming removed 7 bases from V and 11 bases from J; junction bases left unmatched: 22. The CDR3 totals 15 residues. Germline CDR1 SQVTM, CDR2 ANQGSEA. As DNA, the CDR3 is TGCAGCGAAACCCCCGCGACAGGGCTCTTTGCCGGGGCTTTCTTT. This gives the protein CSETPATGLFAGAFF.

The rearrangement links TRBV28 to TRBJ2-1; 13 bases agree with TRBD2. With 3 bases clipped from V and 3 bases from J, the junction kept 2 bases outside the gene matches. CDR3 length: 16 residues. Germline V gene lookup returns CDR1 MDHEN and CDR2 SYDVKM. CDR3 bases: TGTGCCAGCAGTTTGGGACTAGCGGGGCTCTACAATGAGCAGTTCTTC. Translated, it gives CASSLGLAGLYNEQFF. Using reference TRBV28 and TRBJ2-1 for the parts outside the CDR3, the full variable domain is DVKVTQSSRYLVKRTGEKVFLECVQDMDHENMFWYRQDPGLGLRLIYFSYDVKMKEKGDIPEGYSVSREKKERFSLILESASTNQTSMYLCASSLGLAGLYNEQFFGPGTRLTVL.

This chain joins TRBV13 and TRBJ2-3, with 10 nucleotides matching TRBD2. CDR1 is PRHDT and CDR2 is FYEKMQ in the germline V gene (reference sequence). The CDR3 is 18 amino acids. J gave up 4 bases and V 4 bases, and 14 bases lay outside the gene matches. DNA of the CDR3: TGTGCCAGCAGCTCTACTCTGCTAGCGGGAGACTTCGCAGATACGCAGTATTTT. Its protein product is CASSSTLLAGDFADTQYF.

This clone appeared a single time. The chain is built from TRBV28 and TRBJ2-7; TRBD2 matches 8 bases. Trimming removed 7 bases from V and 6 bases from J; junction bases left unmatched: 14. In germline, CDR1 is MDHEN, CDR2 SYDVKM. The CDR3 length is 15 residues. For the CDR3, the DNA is TGTGCCAGCACGGAAGCGAGCGGGAGCTATATCGAGCAGTACTTC. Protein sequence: CASTEASGSYIEQYF.

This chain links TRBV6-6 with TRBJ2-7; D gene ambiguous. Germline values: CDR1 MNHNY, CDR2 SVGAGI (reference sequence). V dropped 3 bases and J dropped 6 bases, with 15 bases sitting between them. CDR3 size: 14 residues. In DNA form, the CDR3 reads TGTGCCAGCAGTTATCAGCGCCTTCCGGGCGAGCAGTACTTC. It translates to CASSYQRLPGEQYF.

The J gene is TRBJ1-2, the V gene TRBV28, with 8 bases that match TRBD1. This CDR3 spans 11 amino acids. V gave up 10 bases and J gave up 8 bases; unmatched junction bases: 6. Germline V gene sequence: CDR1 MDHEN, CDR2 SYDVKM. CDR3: CATRGLGGYTF. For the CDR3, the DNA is TGTGCCACCAGGGGGCTGGGGGGCTACACCTTC.

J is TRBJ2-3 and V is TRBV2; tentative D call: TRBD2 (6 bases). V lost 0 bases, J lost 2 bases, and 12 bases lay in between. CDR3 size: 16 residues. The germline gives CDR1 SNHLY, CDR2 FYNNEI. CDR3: CASSEATGLPTDTQYF. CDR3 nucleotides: TGTGCCAGCAGTGAAGCCACAGGACTACCCACAGATACGCAGTATTTT.

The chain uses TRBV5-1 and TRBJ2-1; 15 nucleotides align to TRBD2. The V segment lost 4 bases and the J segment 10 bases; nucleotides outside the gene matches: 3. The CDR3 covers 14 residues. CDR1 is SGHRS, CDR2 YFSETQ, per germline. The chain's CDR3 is CASSAGTSGREQFF. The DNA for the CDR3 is TGCGCCAGCAGCGCAGGGACTAGCGGGAGGGAGCAGTTCTTC. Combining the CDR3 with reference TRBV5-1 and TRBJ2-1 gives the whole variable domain KAGVTQTPRYLIKTRGQQVTLSCSPISGHRSVSWYQQTPGQGLQFLFEYFSETQRNKGNFPGRFSGRQFSNSRSEMNVSTLELGDSALYLCASSAGTSGREQFFGPGTRLTVL.

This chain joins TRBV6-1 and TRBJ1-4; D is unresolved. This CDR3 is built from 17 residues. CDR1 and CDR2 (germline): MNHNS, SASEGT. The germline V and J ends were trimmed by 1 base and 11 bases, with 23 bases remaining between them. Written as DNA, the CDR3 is TGTGCCAGCAGTGAAGAAGGACCCCGGGCCCCGGGCGGGAAACTGTTTTTT. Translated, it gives CASSEEGPRAPGGKLFF.